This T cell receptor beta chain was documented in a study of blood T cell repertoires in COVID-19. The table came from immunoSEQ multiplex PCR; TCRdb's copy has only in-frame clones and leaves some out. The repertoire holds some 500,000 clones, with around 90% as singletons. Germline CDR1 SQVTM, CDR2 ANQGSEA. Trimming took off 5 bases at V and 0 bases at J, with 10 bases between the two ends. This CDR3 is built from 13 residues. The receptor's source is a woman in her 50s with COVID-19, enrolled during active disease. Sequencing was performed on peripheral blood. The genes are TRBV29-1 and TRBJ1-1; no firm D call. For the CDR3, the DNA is TGCAGCGTTTCCCGGGATATGAACACTGAAGCTTTCTTT. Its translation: CSVSRDMNTEAFF.